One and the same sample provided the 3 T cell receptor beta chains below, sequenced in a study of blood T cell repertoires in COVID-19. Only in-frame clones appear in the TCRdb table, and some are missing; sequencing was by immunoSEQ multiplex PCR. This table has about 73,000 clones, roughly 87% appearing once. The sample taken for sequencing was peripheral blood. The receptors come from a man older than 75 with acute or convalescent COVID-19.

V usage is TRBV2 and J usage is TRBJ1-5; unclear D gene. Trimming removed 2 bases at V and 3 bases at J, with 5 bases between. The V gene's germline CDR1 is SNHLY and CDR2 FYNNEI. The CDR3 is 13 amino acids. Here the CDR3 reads CASSEQNNQPQHF. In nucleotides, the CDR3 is TGTGCCAGCAGTGAACAGAACAATCAGCCCCAGCATTTT.

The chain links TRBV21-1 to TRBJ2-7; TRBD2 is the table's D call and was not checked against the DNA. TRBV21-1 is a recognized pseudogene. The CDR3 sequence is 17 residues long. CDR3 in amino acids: CASSKAERADSSYEQYF. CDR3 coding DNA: TGTGCCAGCAGCAAAGCAGAGAGAGCGGATAGCTCCTACGAGCAGTACTTC.

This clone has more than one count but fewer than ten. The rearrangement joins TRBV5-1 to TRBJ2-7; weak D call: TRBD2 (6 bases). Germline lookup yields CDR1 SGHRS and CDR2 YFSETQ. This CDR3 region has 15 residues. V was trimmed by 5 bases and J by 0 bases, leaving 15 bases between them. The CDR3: CASSSVGGSSYEQYF. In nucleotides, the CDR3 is TGCGCCAGCAGTTCTGTCGGGGGAAGCTCCTACGAGCAGTACTTC.